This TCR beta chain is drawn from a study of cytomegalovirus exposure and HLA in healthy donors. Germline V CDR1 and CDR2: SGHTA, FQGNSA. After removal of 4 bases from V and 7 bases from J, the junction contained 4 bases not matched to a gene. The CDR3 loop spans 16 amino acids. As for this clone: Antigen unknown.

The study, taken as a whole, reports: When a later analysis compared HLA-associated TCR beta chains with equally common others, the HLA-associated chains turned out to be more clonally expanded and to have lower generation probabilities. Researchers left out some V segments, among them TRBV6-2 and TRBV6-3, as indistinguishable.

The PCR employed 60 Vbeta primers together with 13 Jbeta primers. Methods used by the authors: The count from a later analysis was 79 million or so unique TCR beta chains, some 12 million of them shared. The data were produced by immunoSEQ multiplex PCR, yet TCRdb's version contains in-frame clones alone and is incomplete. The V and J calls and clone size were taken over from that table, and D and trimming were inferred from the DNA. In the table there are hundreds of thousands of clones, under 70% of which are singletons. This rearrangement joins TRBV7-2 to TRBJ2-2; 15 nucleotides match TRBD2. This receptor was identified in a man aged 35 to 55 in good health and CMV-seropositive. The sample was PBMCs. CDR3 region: CASSSGLAGGLGELFF. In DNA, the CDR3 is TGTGCCAGCAGCTCCGGACTAGCGGGGGGGCTCGGGGAGCTGTTTTTT.